This entry describes one T cell receptor beta chain. Produced via immunoSEQ multiplex PCR; TCRdb's table is partial and in-frame only. The profile covers approximately 230,000 clones, with nearly 90% appearing a single time and roughly 3% taken by the ten largest. The entry originates in a study of blood T cell repertoires in COVID-19. The sequencing input was peripheral blood. This clonotype was obtained from a man between 18 and 35 years old with active or convalescent COVID-19.

CDR3 coding DNA: TGTGCCAGCTCACCACCTTCGCTCGGGCAAGAGACCCAGTACTTC. The encoded protein is CASSPPSLGQETQYF. The rearrangement links TRBV18 to TRBJ2-5; D is ambiguous. Germline V gene lookup returns CDR1 KGHSH and CDR2 LQKENI. Trimming shortened V by 0 bases and J by 2 bases, and 10 bases separated the two germline ends. CDR3 length equals 15 residues.